Below, 28 T cell receptor beta chains from the same sample are listed, as sequenced in a study of shared clonotypes between healthy human individuals. Libraries were prepared by immunoSEQ multiplex PCR; TCRdb keeps only in-frame clonotypes and omits some of them. The profile shows about 2.3 million clones, more than 80% of them singletons. Sequenced sample: naive CD4+ T cells from PBMCs. Subset denoted: CD45RA+ positively selected. The receptors were sampled from a man aged 18 to 30 in good health. Some clones in this sample may be carry-over from other donors' samples.

Points on this clone: The same CDR3 is also encoded by other DNA sequences in this sample. The chain recombines TRBV18 with TRBJ1-4; D may be TRBD1 (5 bases). Looked up from germline, CDR1 is KGHSH and CDR2 is LQKENI. V lost 3 bases and J 6 bases, leaving 11 bases between the germline ends. This CDR3 contains 14 residues. CDR3 protein: CASSPSGVDEKLFF. The CDR3 DNA is TGTGCCAGCTCACCGTCGGGGGTGGATGAAAAACTGTTTTTT.

The chain links TRBV5-1 to TRBJ2-1; 9 bases are a match to TRBD1. CDR1 is SGHRS and CDR2 is YFSETQ in the germline V gene. The CDR3 consists of 16 residues. The V gene end was trimmed by 4 bases and the J gene end by 2 bases; junction bases not matched to a gene: 7. The CDR3 nucleotides read TGCGCCAGCAGCGCCTCGGACAGGGGCGCCTACAATGAGCAGTTCTTC. Translating it yields CASSASDRGAYNEQFF.

The chain has TRBV9 and TRBJ2-3; 10 nucleotides line up with TRBD1. Germline V gene lookup returns CDR1 SGDLS and CDR2 YYNGEE. Trimming cost V 4 bases and J 5 bases; bases outside gene matches: 16. The CDR3 totals 18 residues. The DNA for the CDR3 is TGTGCCAGCAGCCCGACCTTCCACCGGGACAGGGGACGAGATACGCAGTATTTT. Translated, it gives CASSPTFHRDRGRDTQYF. Full variable domain (remainder filled in from reference TRBV9 and TRBJ2-3): DSGVTQTPKHLITATGQRVTLRCSPRSGDLSVYWYQQSLDQGLQFLIQYYNGEERAKGNILERFSAQQFPDLHSELNLSSLELGDSALYFCASSPTFHRDRGRDTQYFGPGTRLTVL.

V is TRBV6-1 and J is TRBJ2-1, with 11 bases fitting TRBD2. The CDR3 is 14 amino acids. V shed 8 bases and J 6 bases; nucleotides not matched to a gene: 6. Germline loops: CDR1 MNHNS, CDR2 SASEGT. CDR3 coding DNA: TGTGCCAGCTGCACTAGCGGGAGATCCAATGAGCAGTTCTTC. Encoded protein: CASCTSGRSNEQFF.

The chain joins TRBV14 to TRBJ2-7; D uncertain. The germline V gene encodes CDR1 SGHDN and CDR2 FVKESK. The CDR3 spans 14 residues. Trimming removed 0 bases at V and 3 bases at J, with 9 bases between. The CDR3 sequence: CASSQDRRNYEQYF. CDR3 coding DNA: TGTGCCAGCAGCCAAGATCGACGGAACTACGAGCAGTACTTC.

The rearrangement uses TRBV6-5 and TRBJ2-5, with D tentatively TRBD2 (5 bases). The V end lost 6 bases, the J end lost 5 bases, and 19 bases lay between the germline ends. CDR3 size: 15 residues. Germline CDR1 and CDR2: MNHEY and SVGAGI. In DNA, the CDR3 is TGTGCCAGCAGACCGGGCTCCGGGCGGGTGGAGACCCAGTACTTC. Amino acid sequence: CASRPGSGRVETQYF.

For this clone: Other DNA variants within this sample encode the same CDR3. V usage is TRBV5-1 and J usage is TRBJ1-1; the D is unclear. Trimming pared 1 base from V and 1 base from J, leaving 2 bases between. This CDR3 comprises 12 residues. Germline V lookup: CDR1 SGHRS, CDR2 YFSETQ. CDR3 nucleotides: TGCGCCAGCAGCTTGAAGAACACTGAAGCTTTCTTT. Translating gives CASSLKNTEAFF.

The chain links TRBV6-5 to TRBJ2-1; no definite D call. The CDR3 length is 13 residues. CDR1 MNHEY and CDR2 SVGAGI come from the germline V gene. The germline V and J ends were trimmed by 2 bases and 10 bases, with 12 bases remaining between them. CDR3 sequence (DNA): TGTGCCAGCAGTTACGCCTCCGGCTGGGAGCAGTTCTTC. Protein sequence: CASSYASGWEQFF.

The chain couples TRBV19 to TRBJ1-1; D not certain. CDR1 and CDR2 from the germline V gene are LNHDA and SQIVND (reference sequence). Between the trimmed V and J ends, which lost 5 bases and 1 base, there was a span of 8 bases. The length of the CDR3 is 13 residues. The CDR3 coding sequence is TGTGCCAGTAGTGTGACGGAGAACACTGAAGCTTTCTTT. Amino acid sequence: CASSVTENTEAFF.

The gene calls are TRBV7-2 and TRBJ2-1; a possible D gene is TRBD2 (6 bases). This CDR3 contains 14 residues. Germline assignment: CDR1 SGHTA and CDR2 FQGNSA. Trimming pared 2 bases from V and 5 bases from J, leaving 10 bases between. The CDR3 protein is CASSLTRENNEQFF. The CDR3 region has the DNA TGTGCCAGCAGCTTAACTCGGGAGAACAATGAGCAGTTCTTC.

In DNA form, the CDR3 reads TGTGCCAGCAGCTGGGACAGGTTAACCTACGAGCAGTACTTC. It translates to CASSWDRLTYEQYF. The chain recombines TRBV5-4 with TRBJ2-7, with 8 bases that match TRBD1. The germline V gene has CDR1 SGHNT and CDR2 YYREEE (reference sequence). V was clipped by 3 bases and J by 2 bases; unmatched bases: 4. This CDR3 spans 14 amino acids.

CDR3 sequence reads: CASSLTAPAANVLTF. The CDR3 nucleotides read TGCGCCAGCAGCTTGACGGCACCCGCGGCCAACGTCCTGACTTTC. The V and J genes are TRBV5-1 and TRBJ2-6; unclear D gene. V was shortened by 1 base and J by 6 bases, with 11 bases between the two germline ends. The V gene's germline CDR1 is SGHRS and CDR2 YFSETQ. The CDR3 consists of 15 residues.

The J gene is TRBJ1-5, the V gene TRBV28, with 7 bases matching TRBD1. Germline lookup yields CDR1 MDHEN and CDR2 SYDVKM. The J segment lost 2 bases and the V segment lost 6 bases, leaving 10 bases of the junction unmatched. CDR3 length: 16 residues. CDR3: CASRGTRQGGNQPQHF. The CDR3 DNA reads TGTGCCAGCAGGGGGACCCGACAGGGAGGCAATCAGCCCCAGCATTTT.

The chain uses TRBV9 and TRBJ2-7; TRBD2 aligns across 8 bases. The V and J ends lost 4 bases and 0 bases, in that order; junction bases with no gene match: 18. Germline V lookup: CDR1 SGDLS, CDR2 YYNGEE. CDR3 length: 19 residues. CDR3 protein: CASSPLRVTSGPSSYEQYF. The CDR3 region has the DNA TGTGCCAGCAGCCCCCTCAGGGTTACTAGCGGCCCTAGCTCCTACGAGCAGTACTTC.

The chain has TRBV9 and TRBJ2-7, with D perhaps given as TRBD1 or TRBD2 (5 bases each). V was cut by 6 bases and J by 2 bases, with 15 bases left in between. CDR3 size: 14 residues. The V gene's germline CDR1 is SGDLS and CDR2 YYNGEE. CDR3 sequence (DNA): TGTGCCAGCACCCCGGGGACGGGGACCTACGAGCAGTACTTC. It encodes CASTPGTGTYEQYF.

This rearrangement joins TRBV28 to TRBJ1-1; D is possibly TRBD1 (5 bases). The germline V gene has CDR1 MDHEN and CDR2 SYDVKM. The CDR3 consists of 13 residues. Deletions cut 5 bases from V and 7 bases from J, with 14 bases between. The CDR3 nucleotides are TGTGCCAGCAGTGAAGGGGCCACCCTTGAAGCTTTCTTT. Residues: CASSEGATLEAFF. Supplemented by reference TRBV28 and TRBJ1-1, the full variable domain reads DVKVTQSSRYLVKRTGEKVFLECVQDMDHENMFWYRQDPGLGLRLIYFSYDVKMKEKGDIPEGYSVSREKKERFSLILESASTNQTSMYLCASSEGATLEAFFGQGTRLTVV.

The chain links TRBV4-1 to TRBJ2-1; 7 nucleotides line up with TRBD1. V gave up 4 bases and J gave up 9 bases; unmatched junction bases: 6. The germline CDR1 and CDR2 sequences are MGHRA and YSYEKL. The CDR3 totals 13 residues. CDR3 coding DNA: TGCGCCAGCAGCCCCAGACAGGGCCGTGAGCAGTTCTTC. Its translation is CASSPRQGREQFF.

This clone was observed once. The gene calls are TRBV5-1 and TRBJ1-1; no clear D gene. Germline CDR1 reads SGHRS; CDR2 reads YFSETQ. This CDR3 has 15 residues. The V and J ends lost 4 bases and 0 bases respectively, with 13 bases between them. The DNA for the CDR3 is TGCGCCAGCAGCCCATTTGCCGGGATGAACACTGAAGCTTTCTTT. Encoded protein: CASSPFAGMNTEAFF.

The chain recombines TRBV7-9 with TRBJ2-7; 7 nucleotides line up with TRBD1. The germline V gene has CDR1 SEHNR and CDR2 FQNEAQ (reference sequence). V lost 1 base and J lost 3; bases outside the gene matches: 6. The CDR3 sequence is 15 residues long. The CDR3 here is CASSLGGDSFYEQYF. Written as DNA, the CDR3 is TGTGCCAGCAGCTTAGGAGGGGACAGTTTCTACGAGCAGTACTTC.

The chain is built from TRBV5-1 and TRBJ2-7, with D possibly called TRBD1 or TRBD2 (5 bases each). The CDR3 length is 15 residues. V lost 0 bases, J lost 2 bases, and 12 bases lay in between. The germline V gene has CDR1 SGHRS and CDR2 YFSETQ. CDR3 residues: CASSLGGVLAYEQYF. The CDR3 nucleotides read TGCGCCAGCAGCTTGGGAGGGGTACTCGCCTACGAGCAGTACTTC.

The gene calls are TRBV28 and TRBJ2-3; the match to TRBD2 covers 8 bases. Germline V gene lookup returns CDR1 MDHEN and CDR2 SYDVKM. The J segment lost 9 bases and the V segment lost 2 bases, leaving 13 bases of the junction unmatched. This CDR3 region has 16 residues. The CDR3 loop is CASSLRSPGGSGTQYF. The DNA for the CDR3 is TGTGCCAGCAGTTTAAGGTCACCGGGAGGGAGTGGGACGCAGTATTTT.

This chain links TRBV19 with TRBJ1-2; no clear D. This CDR3 is 12 amino acids long. Trimming shortened V by 3 bases and J by 6 bases, and 8 bases separated the two germline ends. Germline V gene sequence: CDR1 LNHDA, CDR2 SQIVND (reference sequence). CDR3 nucleotides: TGTGCCAGTAGTATGGGCTACCATGGCTACACCTTC. It codes for CASSMGYHGYTF. The full variable domain, completed using reference TRBV19 and TRBJ1-2, is DGGITQSPKYLFRKEGQNVTLSCEQNLNHDAMYWYRQDPGQGLRLIYYSQIVNDFQKGDIAEGYSVSREKKESFPLTVTSAQKNPTAFYLCASSMGYHGYTFGSGTRLTVV.

This clone showed up just once. This chain uses TRBV5-8 with TRBJ1-2; no clear D gene. Trimming cost V 1 base and J 3 bases, with 13 bases left between them. Germline lookup yields CDR1 SGHTS and CDR2 YDEGEE. CDR3 length: 15 amino acids. CDR3 residues: CASSLRGGKDYGYTF. CDR3 DNA: TGTGCCAGCAGCTTGAGAGGAGGGAAGGACTATGGCTACACCTTC. The variable domain in full, completed from reference TRBV5-8 and TRBJ1-2, reads EAGVTQSPTHLIKTRGQQATLRCSPISGHTSVYWYQQALGLGLQFLLWYDEGEERNRGNFPPRFSGRQFPNYSSELNVNALELEDSALYLCASSLRGGKDYGYTFGSGTRLTVV.

J is TRBJ2-5 and V is TRBV29-1; D is ambiguous. Trimming stripped 6 bases from V and 5 bases from J, with 19 bases between. Germline V CDR1 and CDR2: SQVTM, ANQGSEA. This CDR3 is 14 amino acids long. The CDR3: CSVRERATGETQYF. The DNA of the CDR3 is TGCAGCGTAAGGGAACGGGCTACTGGGGAGACCCAGTACTTC.

The V gene is TRBV7-2, the J gene TRBJ1-4; no firm D call. V was clipped by 0 bases and J by 7 bases, with 12 bases between them. The CDR3 has 15 amino acids. Germline lookup yields CDR1 SGHTA and CDR2 FQGNSA. The DNA of the CDR3 is TGTGCCAGCAGCTTAGCGTGGACTGGAGGTGAAAAACTGTTTTTT. As protein: CASSLAWTGGEKLFF.

This clone was detected a few times. The sample contains more than one DNA sequence encoding this CDR3. The chain recombines TRBV27 with TRBJ2-7; tentative D call: TRBD1 (5 bases). This CDR3 is 11 amino acids long. Germline V gives CDR1 MNHEY, CDR2 SMNVEV (reference sequence). V was cut by 5 bases and J by 5 bases, with 7 bases left in between. Here the CDR3 DNA reads TGTGCCAGCAGTCTAGGGGACGAGCAGTACTTC. The encoded protein is CASSLGDEQYF.

The sample holds one count of this clone. The chain carries TRBV7-8 and TRBJ2-3; perhaps TRBD1 as D (6 bases). The V gene lost 5 bases and the J gene lost 0 bases, with 21 bases spanning the gap. CDR1 SGHVS and CDR2 FQNEAQ come from the germline V gene. This CDR3 contains 18 residues. CDR3 amino acids: CASSLVTQGSPSTDTQYF. Written as DNA, the CDR3 is TGTGCCAGCAGCCTTGTCACTCAGGGGTCCCCTAGCACAGATACGCAGTATTTT.

V is TRBV4-2 and J is TRBJ1-5, with D unclear. The CDR3 extends over 15 amino acids. Germline V gene data show CDR1 as LGHNA and CDR2 as YNFKEQ. V lost 0 bases and J lost 3, with 9 bases in between. The CDR3 loop is CASSQDRLTNQPQHF. The CDR3 nucleotides are TGTGCCAGCAGCCAAGATCGGCTTACCAATCAGCCCCAGCATTTT.